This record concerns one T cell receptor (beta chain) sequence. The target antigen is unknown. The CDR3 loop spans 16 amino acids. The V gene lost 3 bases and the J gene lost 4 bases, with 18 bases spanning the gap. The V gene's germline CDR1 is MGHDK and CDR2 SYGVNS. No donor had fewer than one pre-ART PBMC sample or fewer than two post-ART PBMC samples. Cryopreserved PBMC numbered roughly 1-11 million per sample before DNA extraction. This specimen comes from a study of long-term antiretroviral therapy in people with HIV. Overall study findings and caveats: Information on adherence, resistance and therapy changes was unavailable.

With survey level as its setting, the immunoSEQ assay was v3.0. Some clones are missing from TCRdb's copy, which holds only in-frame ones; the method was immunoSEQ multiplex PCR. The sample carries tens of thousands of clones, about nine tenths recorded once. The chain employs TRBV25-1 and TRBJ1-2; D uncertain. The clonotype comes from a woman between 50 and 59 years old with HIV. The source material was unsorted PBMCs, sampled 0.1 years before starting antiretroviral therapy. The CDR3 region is CASSDLRGNGPYGYTF. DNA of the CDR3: TGTGCCAGCAGTGATCTTCGCGGGAATGGGCCCTATGGCTACACCTTC.